The 30 T cell receptor beta chains listed next were all sequenced from one sample in a study of technical replicates of blood from a handful of donors. This table comes from immunoSEQ multiplex PCR, and its TCRdb copy is limited to in-frame clones, with some not included. The sample yields 55,000 to 70,000 clones, 86% seen once. The sequenced sample was PBMCs. Receptors originate from a human donor in good health. Some clones in this sample may be carry-over from other donors' samples.

The gene calls are TRBV7-3 and TRBJ2-5, with 7 nucleotides matching TRBD1. The germline V gene has CDR1 SGHTA and CDR2 FQGTGA. V gave up 3 bases and J gave up 4 bases; unmatched junction bases: 8. This CDR3 has 15 amino acids. CDR3 residues: CASSFHGQDGETQYF. CDR3 in DNA: TGTGCCAGCAGCTTCCACGGACAGGATGGAGAGACCCAGTACTTC.

The chain combines TRBV4-2 with TRBJ2-1, with TRBD1 matching over 11 bases. From germline, CDR1 is LGHNA and CDR2 YNFKEQ. The CDR3 extends over 18 amino acids. With 4 bases clipped from V and 1 base from J, the junction kept 9 bases outside the gene matches. Here the CDR3 reads CASSPRTGGSGSYNEQFF. CDR3 DNA: TGTGCCAGCAGCCCTCGGACAGGGGGCTCAGGGTCCTACAATGAGCAGTTCTTC.

J is TRBJ2-2 and V is TRBV2, with 7 bases fitting TRBD1. From germline, CDR1 is SNHLY and CDR2 FYNNEI. Trimming at V came to 6 bases and at J to 8 bases, leaving 9 bases not matched to a gene. This CDR3 is 14 amino acids long. CDR3 region: CASRQQGLGGELFF. CDR3 in DNA: TGTGCCAGCAGGCAACAGGGGCTCGGGGGGGAGCTGTTTTTT.

A single count supports this clone. The genes are TRBV6-5 and TRBJ2-7, with 8 bases identical to TRBD2. V lost 8 bases and J lost 5; bases outside the gene matches: 11. Germline V CDR1 and CDR2: MNHEY, SVGAGI. This CDR3 is 14 amino acids long. CDR3 amino acids: CASRGREGRHEQYF. As DNA, the CDR3 is TGTGCCAGCCGAGGTCGGGAGGGCCGTCACGAGCAGTACTTC.

The chain joins TRBV4-3 to TRBJ1-3, with D hard to call. Looked up from germline, CDR1 is LGHNA and CDR2 is YSLEER. CDR3 length: 15 amino acids. V gave up 0 bases and J gave up 0 bases, with 6 bases separating them. The CDR3 reads CASSQDRSSGNTIYF. In nucleotides, the CDR3 is TGCGCCAGCAGCCAAGATCGTAGCTCTGGAAACACCATATATTTT.

The V call is TRBV6-1, the J call TRBJ1-2; D perhaps matches TRBD1 (5 bases). The length of the CDR3 is 15 residues. Germline V gene data show CDR1 as MNHNS and CDR2 as SASEGT. Trimming took off 3 bases at V and 0 bases at J, with 11 bases between the two ends. CDR3: CASSEHKTANYGYTF. The CDR3 coding sequence is TGTGCCAGCAGTGAGCACAAGACAGCTAACTATGGCTACACCTTC.

The V call is TRBV30, the J call TRBJ1-4; 8 bases fit TRBD1. CDR3 size: 14 residues. V lost 1 base, J lost 7 bases, and 5 bases stayed unmatched. Germline V CDR1 and CDR2: GTSNPN, SVGIG (reference sequence). DNA of the CDR3: TGTGCCTGGAGTGCGGACAGGGAGGGTGAAAAACTGTTTTTT. Amino acid sequence: CAWSADREGEKLFF.

In this sample, this clone turned up once. V gene TRBV7-2 combines with J gene TRBJ1-2; D possibly corresponds to TRBD1 (6 bases). Germline-derived CDR1 and CDR2 are SGHTA and FQGNSA. Deletions cut 5 bases from V and 2 bases from J, with 9 bases between. The CDR3 covers 13 residues. The CDR3 DNA follows: TGTGCCAGCAGCCCCCAGGGGAACTATGGCTACACCTTC. Translating it yields CASSPQGNYGYTF.

This clone was observed a few times. The gene calls are TRBV19 and TRBJ1-5; D may be TRBD1 (6 bases). Trimming cost V 0 bases and J 7 bases, with 10 bases left between them. This CDR3 has 14 amino acids. The V gene's germline CDR1 is LNHDA and CDR2 SQIVND (reference sequence). The CDR3 nucleotides read TGTGCCAGTAGTATAGAGGGGGCGAGGCAGCCCCAGCATTTT. This translates into CASSIEGARQPQHF.

This clone was recorded once. This chain connects TRBV4-1 to TRBJ2-3, with 10 bases that match TRBD1. The CDR3 covers 15 residues. Germline-derived CDR1 and CDR2 are MGHRA and YSYEKL. The ends lost 2 bases at V and 5 bases at J; junction bases unmatched: 4. CDR3 nucleotide sequence: TGCGCCAGCAGCCAATGGACAGGGGGAGAAGATACGCAGTATTTT. Its translation is CASSQWTGGEDTQYF.

V is TRBV29-1 and J is TRBJ1-2; weak D call: TRBD1 (6 bases). This CDR3 region has 12 residues. Trimming stripped 7 bases from V and 7 bases from J, with 16 bases between. Looked up from germline, CDR1 is SQVTM and CDR2 is ANQGSEA. The CDR3 nucleotides read TGCAGCGCCCGACAGGAAGATTCTGGCTACACCTTC. This sequence encodes CSARQEDSGYTF.

V is TRBV4-3 and J is TRBJ2-2, with 12 bases aligning to TRBD2. V lost 0 bases and J lost 5; bases outside the gene matches: 4. The germline V gene has CDR1 LGHNA and CDR2 YSLEER. This CDR3 spans 17 amino acids. The CDR3 coding sequence is TGCGCCAGCAGCCAAGATCCTGGACTAGCGGGAACCGGGGAGCTGTTTTTT. Protein sequence: CASSQDPGLAGTGELFF.

This clone was observed once. The chain employs TRBV14 and TRBJ1-6; D is unresolved. The CDR3 consists of 14 residues. Germline CDR1 is SGHDN and CDR2 is FVKESK. V was shortened by 0 bases and J by 7 bases, with 7 bases between the two germline ends. This CDR3 reads CASSQDFRNSPLHF. The CDR3 bases are TGTGCCAGCAGCCAAGATTTCAGGAATTCACCCCTCCACTTT.

This clone was observed a single time. The chain is built from TRBV28 and TRBJ2-3; TRBD2 aligns across 8 bases. The CDR3 is 13 amino acids. V was clipped by 7 bases and J by 3 bases; unmatched bases: 3. Germline CDR1 MDHEN, CDR2 SYDVKM. The CDR3 nucleotides read TGTGCCAGCATTCGGGGGGGAACAGATACGCAGTATTTT. Amino acids: CASIRGGTDTQYF.

The chain couples TRBV30 to TRBJ2-1, with 15 bases identical to TRBD2. Germline V CDR1 and CDR2: GTSNPN, SVGIG (reference sequence). Germline trimming cut 6 bases from V and 11 bases from J; bases unmatched to any gene: 8. This CDR3 spans 14 amino acids. The CDR3 region has the DNA TGTGCCTGTGCGCGGACTAGCGGGAGGGCCAAGCAGTTCTTC. It is translated as CACARTSGRAKQFF. Complete variable domain (other parts from reference TRBV30 and TRBJ2-1): SQTIHQWPATLVQPVGSPLSLECTVEGTSNPNLYWYRQAAGRGLQLLFYSVGIGQISSEVPQNLSASRPQDRQFILSSKKLLLSDSGFYLCACARTSGRAKQFFGPGTRLTVL.

This sequence joins TRBV5-6 and TRBJ1-6; D unclear. This CDR3 has 14 residues. V was trimmed by 1 base and J by 7 bases, leaving 9 bases between them. Germline values: CDR1 SGHDT, CDR2 YYEEEE. CDR3 sequence (DNA): TGTGCCAGCAGCTTGATGAGCATGAATTCACCCCTCCACTTT. Residues: CASSLMSMNSPLHF.

This chain connects TRBV18 to TRBJ1-1; D ambiguous. V lost 0 bases and J 1 base, leaving 6 bases between the germline ends. CDR1 is KGHSH, CDR2 LQKENI, per germline. The CDR3 runs to 14 residues. The CDR3 nucleotides read TGTGCCAGCTCACCACCGTCCGGGAACACTGAAGCTTTCTTT. It yields the protein CASSPPSGNTEAFF.

The V call is TRBV4-2, the J call TRBJ2-3, with 9 nucleotides matching TRBD2. The CDR3 is made up of 17 amino acids. Germline loops: CDR1 LGHNA, CDR2 YNFKEQ. Trimming removed 0 bases from V and 7 bases from J; junction bases left unmatched: 11. CDR3 loop: CASSQDLGGGAYNTQYF. The DNA of the CDR3 is TGTGCCAGCAGCCAAGATCTTGGCGGGGGGGCCTATAATACGCAGTATTTT.

This clone was detected once. V usage is TRBV7-8 and J usage is TRBJ2-7; 8 bases are a match to TRBD2. The CDR3 sequence is 16 residues long. Germline-derived CDR1 and CDR2 are SGHVS and FQNEAQ. J gave up 6 bases and V 2 bases, and 12 bases lay outside the gene matches. CDR3 sequence (DNA): TGTGCCAGCAGCTTACCAATTAGCGGGGCTCCCGGCGAGCAGTACTTC. It translates to CASSLPISGAPGEQYF. Full variable domain (remainder filled in from reference TRBV7-8 and TRBJ2-7): GAGVSQSPRYKVAKRGQDVALRCDPISGHVSLFWYQQALGQGPEFLTYFQNEAQLDKSGLPSDRFFAERPEGSVSTLKIQRTQQEDSAVYLCASSLPISGAPGEQYFGPGTRLTVT.

This clone came up once. This rearrangement joins TRBV2 to TRBJ2-1; D might be TRBD1 (5 bases). Germline assignment: CDR1 SNHLY and CDR2 FYNNEI. The CDR3 covers 14 residues. V was cut by 7 bases and J by 5 bases, with 15 bases left in between. The CDR3 sequence: CASTLRTGNNEQFF. In DNA form, the CDR3 reads TGTGCCAGCACCCTGCGAACAGGCAACAATGAGCAGTTCTTC.

The J gene is TRBJ2-7, the V gene TRBV6-4; 10 bases match TRBD2. The length of the CDR3 is 13 residues. Germline loops: CDR1 MRHNA, CDR2 SNTAGT. V dropped 8 bases and J dropped 3; count of bases not matched to a gene: 4. The CDR3 here is CASFRTSGYEQYF. CDR3 nucleotide sequence: TGTGCCAGCTTCCGGACTAGCGGCTACGAGCAGTACTTC.

This chain uses TRBV11-3 with TRBJ2-1; a weak D match, TRBD2 (5 bases). Trimming cost V 5 bases and J 6 bases, with 14 bases left between them. CDR3 length equals 14 residues. CDR1 SGHNT and CDR2 YENEEA come from the germline V gene. The CDR3 nucleotides are TGTGCCAGCAGCCTTGGTCTAGAGGGCAATGAGCAGTTCTTC. Amino acids: CASSLGLEGNEQFF. The whole variable domain, filled in from reference TRBV11-3 and TRBJ2-1, reads EAGVVQSPRYKIIEKKQPVAFWCNPISGHNTLYWYLQNLGQGPELLIRYENEEAVDDSQLPKDRFSAERLKGVDSTLKIQPAELGDSAVYLCASSLGLEGNEQFFGPGTRLTVL.

The CDR3 bases are TGTGCCAGCAGCTCCGGTAGCGGGATGTACAATGAGCAGTTCTTC. This sequence encodes CASSSGSGMYNEQFF. This chain connects TRBV7-6 to TRBJ2-1; TRBD2 aligns across 8 bases. Germline trimming cut 4 bases from V and 4 bases from J; bases unmatched to any gene: 6. Germline loops: CDR1 SGHVS, CDR2 FNYEAQ. The CDR3 runs to 15 residues.

The V call is TRBV5-1, the J call TRBJ2-2; no clear D. Trimming left V 3 bases short and J 1 base short, with 10 bases between. Germline assignment: CDR1 SGHRS and CDR2 YFSETQ. CDR3 size: 15 residues. The CDR3 sequence: CASSSQQMNTGELFF. The CDR3 DNA is TGCGCCAGCAGCTCACAACAAATGAACACCGGGGAGCTGTTTTTT.

This clone came up a few times. The chain uses TRBV7-2 and TRBJ2-2; 7 positions match TRBD1. CDR3 length: 15 residues. V dropped 2 bases and J dropped 0; count of bases not matched to a gene: 0. Germline V gives CDR1 SGHTA, CDR2 FQGNSA. The CDR3 loop is CASSLQGANTGELFF. In nucleotides, the CDR3 is TGTGCCAGCAGCTTACAGGGGGCGAACACCGGGGAGCTGTTTTTT. Full variable domain (rest looked up from reference TRBV7-2 and TRBJ2-2): GAGVSQSPSNKVTEKGKDVELRCDPISGHTALYWYRQSLGQGLEFLIYFQGNSAPDKSGLPSDRFSAERTGGSVSTLTIQRTQQEDSAVYLCASSLQGANTGELFFGEGSRLTVL.

V gene TRBV7-2 combines with J gene TRBJ1-4, with TRBD1 as a possible D gene (5 bases). The CDR3 runs 13 residues. Germline CDR1 and CDR2: SGHTA and FQGNSA. The V and J ends lost 4 bases and 15 bases respectively, with 18 bases between them. CDR3 bases: TGTGCCAGCAGCTCTGGACATCGAGGTGGGGTGTTTTTT. Translating it yields CASSSGHRGGVFF.

This clone has a handful of counts. V is TRBV6-5 and J is TRBJ1-2, with unresolved D. V lost 0 bases and J 7 bases, leaving 9 bases between the germline ends. Germline V CDR1 and CDR2: MNHEY, SVGAGI. The CDR3 consists of 13 residues. The CDR3: CASSYSTGIGYTF. The CDR3 bases are TGTGCCAGCAGTTACTCGACCGGGATTGGCTACACCTTC.

This clone was seen a single time. The chain couples TRBV10-3 to TRBJ2-3; the match to TRBD2 covers 8 bases. The germline gives CDR1 ENHRY, CDR2 SYGVKD. J gave up 1 base and V 4 bases, and 1 base lay outside the gene matches. The CDR3 is 14 residues long. CDR3 bases: TGTGCCATCAGTGTCGGGAGGGGCACAGATACGCAGTATTTT. This sequence encodes CAISVGRGTDTQYF.

The chain recombines TRBV27 with TRBJ1-5; D gene uncertain. Germline-derived CDR1 and CDR2 are MNHEY and SMNVEV (reference sequence). V lost 6 bases and J 6 bases, leaving 12 bases between the germline ends. The CDR3 loop spans 13 amino acids. The CDR3 sequence: CASSPSGGQPQHF. The DNA of the CDR3 is TGTGCCAGCAGCCCCAGCGGTGGTCAGCCCCAGCATTTT.

The chain has TRBV7-9 and TRBJ2-7; TRBD1 aligns across 8 bases. The germline gives CDR1 SEHNR, CDR2 FQNEAQ (reference sequence). V was clipped by 4 bases and J by 3 bases; unmatched bases: 8. The CDR3 has 15 residues. The CDR3 loop is CASSSDRGRFYEQYF. CDR3 DNA sequence: TGTGCCAGCAGCTCCGACAGGGGAAGATTCTACGAGCAGTACTTC. Full variable domain (rest looked up from reference TRBV7-9 and TRBJ2-7): DTGVSQNPRHKITKRGQNVTFRCDPISEHNRLYWYRQTLGQGPEFLTYFQNEAQLEKSRLLSDRFSAERPKGSFSTLEIQRTEQGDSAMYLCASSSDRGRFYEQYFGPGTRLTVT.